These T cell receptor beta chains were read from a single sample in a study of T cells in Graves' hyperthyroidism and ophthalmopathy. TCRdb analysed the multiplex PCR reads with MiXCR anew, one entry per CDR3 protein. The sample gives 450,000 to 650,000 distinct CDR3 sequences, 20% of which show up once; around 27% is in the top ten. Sequencing was carried out using blood. These receptor sequences come from a man aged 18 to 30 with Graves' hyperthyroidism. Both conserved end residues are part of each CDR3.

v_gene: TRBV24-1
j_gene: TRBJ2-2
CDR3aa: CATSDNRGTMELFF

v_gene: TRBV27
j_gene: TRBJ2-7
CDR3aa: CASTAKGLLAYEQYF

v_gene: TRBV24-1
j_gene: TRBJ1-5
CDR3aa: CATSDARDRSNQPQHF

v_gene: TRBV6-1
j_gene: TRBJ2-5
CDR3aa: CASSEARGKTQYF

v_gene: TRBV6-1
j_gene: TRBJ2-2
CDR3aa: CASRSGRANTGELFF

v_gene: TRBV12-3/TRBV12-4
j_gene: TRBJ1-3
CDR3aa: CASSRDGLLSGNTIYF

v_gene: TRBV4-1
j_gene: TRBJ1-4
CDR3aa: CASSLLGVGHEKLFF

v_gene: TRBV7-2
j_gene: TRBJ2-7
CDR3aa: CASSPSSWDSSYEQYF

v_gene: TRBV6-1
j_gene: TRBJ1-5
CDR3aa: CASSVRSNQPQHF

v_gene: TRBV4-1
j_gene: TRBJ1-1
CDR3aa: CASSQVYGEAFF

v_gene: TRBV5-1
j_gene: TRBJ1-6
CDR3aa: CASSNRDRIPDSPLHF

v_gene: TRBV13
j_gene: TRBJ1-2
CDR3aa: CASSLRPEGGYGYTF

v_gene: TRBV5-4
j_gene: TRBJ2-5
CDR3aa: CASSLGGPKETQYF

v_gene: TRBV27
j_gene: TRBJ1-6
CDR3aa: CASSYFLGSPLHF

v_gene: TRBV9
j_gene: TRBJ2-7
CDR3aa: CASSGRGSSYEQYF

v_gene: TRBV29-1
j_gene: TRBJ1-2
CDR3aa: CSVEGQGEGYTF

v_gene: TRBV7-8
j_gene: TRBJ2-7
CDR3aa: CASSSTGGDSYEQYF

v_gene: TRBV28
j_gene: TRBJ1-2
CDR3aa: CASSLSVGSGFGYGYTF

v_gene: TRBV12-3/TRBV12-4
j_gene: TRBJ2-7
CDR3aa: CASSPDSGTPNREQYF

v_gene: TRBV3-1
j_gene: TRBJ1-2
CDR3aa: CASSQAGKGDYGYTF

v_gene: TRBV6-1
j_gene: TRBJ1-2
CDR3aa: CASSEVGRNYGYTF

v_gene: TRBV11-1
j_gene: TRBJ1-3
CDR3aa: CASSLSGLLSSGNTIYF

v_gene: TRBV27
j_gene: TRBJ1-5
CDR3aa: CANTNRDSNQPQHF

v_gene: TRBV28
j_gene: TRBJ1-1
CDR3aa: CASSRGGSVKNTEAFF

v_gene: TRBV19
j_gene: TRBJ2-7
CDR3aa: CASSIGQGYSYEQYF

v_gene: TRBV12-3/TRBV12-4
j_gene: TRBJ2-5
CDR3aa: CASSQDRTQYF

v_gene: TRBV5-1
j_gene: TRBJ2-7
CDR3aa: CASSNEMDPYSYEQYF

v_gene: TRBV3-1
j_gene: TRBJ2-3
CDR3aa: CASSHRTPSSTDTQYF

v_gene: TRBV6-1
j_gene: TRBJ1-2
CDR3aa: CASSELGGSYGYTF

v_gene: TRBV12-3/TRBV12-4
j_gene: TRBJ2-7
CDR3aa: CASQFRGTGSYEQYF

v_gene: TRBV6-2/TRBV6-3
j_gene: TRBJ2-7
CDR3aa: CASSASGRAVYEQYF

v_gene: TRBV27
j_gene: TRBJ1-2
CDR3aa: CASSFSQGPYGYTF

v_gene: TRBV24-1
j_gene: TRBJ2-7
CDR3aa: CATSDSGHTYEQYF

v_gene: TRBV12-3/TRBV12-4
j_gene: TRBJ2-7
CDR3aa: CASSLLPGQGFHEQYF

v_gene: TRBV7-3
j_gene: TRBJ2-2
CDR3aa: CASSPSPGELFF

v_gene: TRBV11-2
j_gene: TRBJ1-3
CDR3aa: CASSPRRVGTGLGNTIYF

v_gene: TRBV28
j_gene: TRBJ2-7
CDR3aa: CASSLSSLGSYEQYF

v_gene: TRBV10-3
j_gene: TRBJ2-7
CDR3aa: CAISPRSGRAYEQYF

v_gene: TRBV6-1
j_gene: TRBJ2-7
CDR3aa: CASSEPGFYEQYF

v_gene: TRBV12-3/TRBV12-4
j_gene: TRBJ1-2
CDR3aa: CASSSTGTYGYTF

v_gene: TRBV20-1
j_gene: TRBJ1-5
CDR3aa: CSARVGARNQPQHF

v_gene: TRBV4-1
j_gene: TRBJ1-2
CDR3aa: CASSQLGRADGYTF

v_gene: TRBV12-3/TRBV12-4
j_gene: TRBJ2-2
CDR3aa: CASSLSLAGVPNTGELFF

v_gene: TRBV11-2
j_gene: TRBJ1-1
CDR3aa: CASSLDPGRGAFF

v_gene: TRBV6-1
j_gene: TRBJ2-7
CDR3aa: CASSPGQDSYEQYF

v_gene: TRBV6-5
j_gene: TRBJ1-2
CDR3aa: CASSLSPSYGYTF

v_gene: TRBV28
j_gene: TRBJ1-3
CDR3aa: CASSSRAAGNTIYF

v_gene: TRBV12-3/TRBV12-4
j_gene: TRBJ2-7
CDR3aa: CASRFDRASGEQYF

v_gene: TRBV12-3/TRBV12-4
j_gene: TRBJ2-7
CDR3aa: CASSLGTVASEQYF

v_gene: TRBV2
j_gene: TRBJ1-1
CDR3aa: CASRPTGGWTEAFF

v_gene: TRBV15
j_gene: TRBJ1-1
CDR3aa: CATSGQVMNTEAFF

v_gene: TRBV14
j_gene: TRBJ1-2
CDR3aa: CASSQRTELYGYTF

v_gene: TRBV20-1
j_gene: TRBJ1-5
CDR3aa: CSAARQGLVQPQHF